This TCR beta chain was sequenced in a study of blood T cells in healthy people across ages. Study-wide points: Naive and antigen-experienced cells were not separated, limiting conclusive comparison. Significant beta diversity loss was already apparent by age approximately 36, declining roughly linearly.

The CDR3 is 17 amino acids. Trimming removed 1 base from V and 8 bases from J, with 21 bases in between. Germline assignment: CDR1 SGHTA and CDR2 FQGNSA. About this clonotype itself: Its specificity is unknown.

Isolation per sample recovered at least 6 million PBMCs. A sample-barcoded 5' primer and a J-beta primer mix were used in a second PCR of about 6 to 11 cycles. Each TCR beta cDNA got a 12-nucleotide random molecular identifier. Using its own MiXCR run on the 5' RACE reads, TCRdb lists one record per CDR3 protein. The sample contains 1,500,000 or so distinct CDR3 sequences, approximately 43% of which appear only once. The rearrangement uses TRBV7-2 and TRBJ1-5, with a tentative D call TRBD1 (6 bases). Sequencing was performed on blood. The receptor was isolated from a woman between 18 and 29 years old in good health. The DNA of the CDR3 is TGTGCCAGCAGCTTAGAAAAGGGGGACATTGGACCCGAGCCCCAGCATTTT. Translating gives CASSLEKGDIGPEPQHF.